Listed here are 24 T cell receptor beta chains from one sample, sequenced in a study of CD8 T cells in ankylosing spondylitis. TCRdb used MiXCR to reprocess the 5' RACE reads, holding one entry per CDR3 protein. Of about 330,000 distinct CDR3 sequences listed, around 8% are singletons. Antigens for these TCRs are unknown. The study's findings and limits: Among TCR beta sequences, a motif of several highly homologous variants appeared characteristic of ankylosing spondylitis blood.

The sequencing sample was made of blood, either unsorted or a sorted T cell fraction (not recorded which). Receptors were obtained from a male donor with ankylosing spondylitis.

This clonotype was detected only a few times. The CDR3 loop is CASSLSQGRFYEQYF. The CDR3 region has the DNA TGTGCCAGCAGTTTGTCACAGGGGAGGTTCTACGAGCAGTACTTC. V is TRBV27 and J is TRBJ2-7; TRBD1 might be the D (7 bases). The germline V gene has CDR1 MNHEY and CDR2 SMNVEV (reference sequence). The CDR3 is 15 amino acids. The germline V and J ends were trimmed by 3 bases and 3 bases, with 15 bases remaining between them.

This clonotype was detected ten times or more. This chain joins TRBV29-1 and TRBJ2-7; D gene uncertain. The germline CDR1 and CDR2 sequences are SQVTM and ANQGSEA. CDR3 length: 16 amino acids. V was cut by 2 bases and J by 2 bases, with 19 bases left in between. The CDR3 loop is CSVESARFLGTYEQYF. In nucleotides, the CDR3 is TGCAGCGTTGAATCAGCCCGGTTTCTAGGTACCTACGAGCAGTACTTC.

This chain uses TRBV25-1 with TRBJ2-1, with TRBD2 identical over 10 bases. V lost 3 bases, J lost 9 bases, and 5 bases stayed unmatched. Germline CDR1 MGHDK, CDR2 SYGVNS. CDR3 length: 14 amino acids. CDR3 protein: CASSDLAGACEQFF. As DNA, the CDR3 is TGTGCCAGCAGTGATCTAGCGGGAGCCTGTGAGCAGTTCTTC. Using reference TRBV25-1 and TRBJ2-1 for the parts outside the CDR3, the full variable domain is EADIYQTPRYLVIGTGKKITLECSQTMGHDKMYWYQQDPGMELHLIHYSYGVNSTEKGDLSSESTVSRIRTEHFPLTLESARPSHTSQYLCASSDLAGACEQFFGPGTRLTVL.

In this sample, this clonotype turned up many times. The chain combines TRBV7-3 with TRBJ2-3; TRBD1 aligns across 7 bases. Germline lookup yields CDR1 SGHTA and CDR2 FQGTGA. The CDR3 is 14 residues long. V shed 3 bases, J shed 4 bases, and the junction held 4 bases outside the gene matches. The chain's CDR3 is CASSLSQGADTQYF. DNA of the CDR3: TGTGCCAGCAGCTTGTCCCAGGGGGCAGATACGCAGTATTTT.

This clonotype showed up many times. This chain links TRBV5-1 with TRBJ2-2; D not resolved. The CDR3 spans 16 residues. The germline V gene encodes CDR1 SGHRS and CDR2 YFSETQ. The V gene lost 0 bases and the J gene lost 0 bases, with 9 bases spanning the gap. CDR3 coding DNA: TGCGCCAGCAGCTTGGATCAGACTGCGAACACCGGGGAGCTGTTTTTT. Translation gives CASSLDQTANTGELFF. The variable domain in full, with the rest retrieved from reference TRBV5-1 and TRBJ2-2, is KAGVTQTPRYLIKTRGQQVTLSCSPISGHRSVSWYQQTPGQGLQFLFEYFSETQRNKGNFPGRFSGRQFSNSRSEMNVSTLELGDSALYLCASSLDQTANTGELFFGEGSRLTVL.

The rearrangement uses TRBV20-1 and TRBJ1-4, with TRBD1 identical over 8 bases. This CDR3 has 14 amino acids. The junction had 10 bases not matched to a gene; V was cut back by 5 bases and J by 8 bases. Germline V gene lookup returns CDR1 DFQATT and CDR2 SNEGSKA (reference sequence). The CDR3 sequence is CSAQRTGNDEKLFF. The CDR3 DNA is TGCAGTGCTCAGAGGACAGGGAACGACGAAAAACTGTTTTTT.

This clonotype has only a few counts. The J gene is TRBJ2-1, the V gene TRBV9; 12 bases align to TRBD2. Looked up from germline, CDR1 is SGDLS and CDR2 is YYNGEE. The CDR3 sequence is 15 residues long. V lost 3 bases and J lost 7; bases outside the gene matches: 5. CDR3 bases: TGTGCCAGCAGCGGTGACCTAGCGGGAGGGAATGAGCAGTTCTTC. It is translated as CASSGDLAGGNEQFF.

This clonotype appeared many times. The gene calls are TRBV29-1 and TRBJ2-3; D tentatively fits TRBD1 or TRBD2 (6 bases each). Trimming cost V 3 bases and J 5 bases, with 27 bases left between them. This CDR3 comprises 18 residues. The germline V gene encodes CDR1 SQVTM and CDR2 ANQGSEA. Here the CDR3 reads CSVDSPPGGLEGGDTQYF. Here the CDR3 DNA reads TGCAGCGTTGACTCCCCTCCTGGGGGGCTAGAGGGGGGAGATACGCAGTATTTT.

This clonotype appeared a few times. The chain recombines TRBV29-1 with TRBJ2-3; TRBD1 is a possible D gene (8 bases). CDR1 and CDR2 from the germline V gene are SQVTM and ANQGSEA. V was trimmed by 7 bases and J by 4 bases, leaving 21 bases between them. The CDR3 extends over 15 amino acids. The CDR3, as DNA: TGCAGCGCCAAAGCGGGGTCAGGGGGCCCAGATACGCAGTATTTT. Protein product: CSAKAGSGGPDTQYF.

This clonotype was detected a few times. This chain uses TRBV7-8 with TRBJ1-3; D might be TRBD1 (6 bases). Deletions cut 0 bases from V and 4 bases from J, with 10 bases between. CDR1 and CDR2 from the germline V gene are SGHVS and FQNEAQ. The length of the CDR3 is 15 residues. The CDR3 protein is CASSLAGGLGNTIYF. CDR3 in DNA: TGTGCCAGCAGCTTAGCCGGGGGGCTCGGAAACACCATATATTTT.

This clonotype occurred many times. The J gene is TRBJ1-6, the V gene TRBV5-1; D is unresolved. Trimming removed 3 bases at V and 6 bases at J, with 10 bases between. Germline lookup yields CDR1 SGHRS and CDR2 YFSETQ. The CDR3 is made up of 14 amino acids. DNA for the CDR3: TGCGCCAGCAGCTACGGGATGGGTAATTCACCCCTCCACTTT. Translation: CASSYGMGNSPLHF.

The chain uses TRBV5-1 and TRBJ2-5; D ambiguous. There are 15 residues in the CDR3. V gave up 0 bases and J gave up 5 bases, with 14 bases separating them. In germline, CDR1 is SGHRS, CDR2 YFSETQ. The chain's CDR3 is CASSLGVGLLETQYF. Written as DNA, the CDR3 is TGCGCCAGCAGCTTGGGTGTAGGCCTTCTGGAGACCCAGTACTTC.

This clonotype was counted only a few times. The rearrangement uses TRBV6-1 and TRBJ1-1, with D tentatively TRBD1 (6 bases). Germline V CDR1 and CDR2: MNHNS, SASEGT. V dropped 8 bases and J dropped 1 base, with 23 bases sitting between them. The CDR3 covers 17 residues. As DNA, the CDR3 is TGTGCCAGCGGGGGAGACAGGAGACGATTTTCGAACACTGAAGCTTTCTTT. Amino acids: CASGGDRRRFSNTEAFF.

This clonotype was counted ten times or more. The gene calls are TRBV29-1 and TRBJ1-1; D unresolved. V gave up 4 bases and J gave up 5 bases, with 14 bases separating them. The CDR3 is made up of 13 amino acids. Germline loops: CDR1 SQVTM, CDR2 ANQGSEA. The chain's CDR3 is CSVVFQKGTEAFF. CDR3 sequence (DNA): TGCAGCGTTGTATTTCAGAAGGGAACTGAAGCTTTCTTT.

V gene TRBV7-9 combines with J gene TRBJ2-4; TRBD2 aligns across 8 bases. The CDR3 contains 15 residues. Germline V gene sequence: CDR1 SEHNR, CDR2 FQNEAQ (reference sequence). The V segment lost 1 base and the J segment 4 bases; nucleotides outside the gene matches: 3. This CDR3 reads CASSLGGGGKNIQYF. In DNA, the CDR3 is TGTGCCAGCAGCTTAGGCGGCGGGGGGAAAAACATTCAGTACTTC.

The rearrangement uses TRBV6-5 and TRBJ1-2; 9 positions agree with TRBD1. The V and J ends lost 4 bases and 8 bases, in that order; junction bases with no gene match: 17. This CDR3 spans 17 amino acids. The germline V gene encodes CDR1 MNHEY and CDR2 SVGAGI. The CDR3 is CASSSNRGPPGTIGYTF. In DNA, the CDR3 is TGTGCCAGCAGTTCAAACAGGGGGCCCCCAGGAACTATAGGCTACACCTTC.

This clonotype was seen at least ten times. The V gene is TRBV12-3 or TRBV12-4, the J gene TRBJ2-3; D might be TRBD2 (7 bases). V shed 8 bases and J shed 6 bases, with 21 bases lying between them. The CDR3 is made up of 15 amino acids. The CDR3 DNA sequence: TGTGCCAGCTACCACCGTGGGGGGGCACGTGATACGCAGTATTTT. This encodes CASYHRGGARDTQYF.

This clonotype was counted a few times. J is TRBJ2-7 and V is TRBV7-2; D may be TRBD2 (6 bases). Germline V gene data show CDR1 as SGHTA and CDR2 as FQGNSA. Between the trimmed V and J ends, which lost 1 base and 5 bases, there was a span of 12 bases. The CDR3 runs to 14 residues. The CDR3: CASSLVGGTNEQYF. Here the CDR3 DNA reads TGTGCCAGCAGCTTAGTTGGGGGGACCAACGAGCAGTACTTC.

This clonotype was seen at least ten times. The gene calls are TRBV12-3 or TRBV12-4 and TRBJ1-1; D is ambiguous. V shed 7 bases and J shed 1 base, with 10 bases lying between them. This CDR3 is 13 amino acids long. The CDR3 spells CASTLQQNTEAFF. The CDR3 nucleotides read TGTGCCAGCACCCTACAGCAGAACACTGAAGCTTTCTTT.

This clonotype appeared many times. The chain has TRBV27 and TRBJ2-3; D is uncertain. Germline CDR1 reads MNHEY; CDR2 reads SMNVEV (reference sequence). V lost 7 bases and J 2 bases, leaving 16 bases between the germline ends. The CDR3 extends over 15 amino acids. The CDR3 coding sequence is TGTGCCAGCAAAGTCGGCCGTTTTTCCACAGATACGCAGTATTTT. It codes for CASKVGRFSTDTQYF.

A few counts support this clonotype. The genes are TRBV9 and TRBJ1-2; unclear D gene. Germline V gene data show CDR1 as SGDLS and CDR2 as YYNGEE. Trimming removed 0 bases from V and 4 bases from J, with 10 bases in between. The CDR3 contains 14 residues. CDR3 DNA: TGTGCCAGCAGCGTAGGGGTGGGCGCCTATGGCTACACCTTC. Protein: CASSVGVGAYGYTF.

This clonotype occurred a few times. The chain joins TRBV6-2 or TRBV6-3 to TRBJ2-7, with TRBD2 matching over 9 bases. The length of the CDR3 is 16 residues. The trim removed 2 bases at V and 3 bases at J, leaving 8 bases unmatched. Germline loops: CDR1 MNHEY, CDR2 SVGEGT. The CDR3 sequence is CASSYRVAGDLYEQYF. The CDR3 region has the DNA TGTGCCAGCAGTTACAGGGTAGCGGGAGACCTCTACGAGCAGTACTTC.

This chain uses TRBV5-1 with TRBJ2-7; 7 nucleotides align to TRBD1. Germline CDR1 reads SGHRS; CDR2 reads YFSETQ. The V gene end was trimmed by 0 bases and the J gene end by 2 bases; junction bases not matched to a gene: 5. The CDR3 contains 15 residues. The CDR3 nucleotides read TGCGCCAGCAGCTTGGTAGGGCAGGGGGCCTACGAGCAGTACTTC. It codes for CASSLVGQGAYEQYF.

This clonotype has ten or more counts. The DNA of the CDR3 is TGTGCCAGCAGCACCCCTGGGGCAGCCTACGAGCAGTACTTC. Amino acids: CASSTPGAAYEQYF. The rearrangement joins TRBV7-9 to TRBJ2-7, with TRBD1 as a possible D gene (5 bases). The V and J ends lost 5 bases and 2 bases respectively, with 13 bases between them. Germline CDR1 reads SEHNR; CDR2 reads FQNEAQ (reference sequence). The CDR3 extends over 14 amino acids. The full variable domain, its missing parts supplied by reference TRBV7-9 and TRBJ2-7, is DTGVSQNPRHKITKRGQNVTFRCDPISEHNRLYWYRQTLGQGPEFLTYFQNEAQLEKSRLLSDRFSAERPKGSFSTLEIQRTEQGDSAMYLCASSTPGAAYEQYFGPGTRLTVT.